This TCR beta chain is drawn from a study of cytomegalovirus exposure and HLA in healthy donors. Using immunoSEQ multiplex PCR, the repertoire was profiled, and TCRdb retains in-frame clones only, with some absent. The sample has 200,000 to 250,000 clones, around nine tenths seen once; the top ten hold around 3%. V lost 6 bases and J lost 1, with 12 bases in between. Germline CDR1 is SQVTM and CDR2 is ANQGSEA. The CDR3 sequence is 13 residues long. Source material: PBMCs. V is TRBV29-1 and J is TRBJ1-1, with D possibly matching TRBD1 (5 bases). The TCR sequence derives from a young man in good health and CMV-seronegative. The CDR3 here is CSVGRGQNTEAFF. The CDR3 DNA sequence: TGCAGCGTGGGGAGGGGCCAGAACACTGAAGCTTTCTTT.